This passage covers 5 T cell receptor beta chains from one sample sequenced in a study of CD8+CD57+ T cells in acquired aplastic anemia. Patients sequenced had flow cytometry evidence of CD8+CD57+ cell expansion. CDR3 and TCR beta VDJ profiling relied on genomic DNA as the template. TCRdb ran MiXCR on the reads and lists one entry per CDR3 protein. The sample consists of 150,000 to 200,000 distinct CDR3 sequences, roughly 43% of them appearing once. Sequencing input: sorted CD4+, CD8+, or CD8+CD57+ T cells (not recorded which) from PBMCs. The receptors here all came from a human donor with aplastic anemia.

This clonotype was recorded many times. This chain joins TRBV20-1 and TRBJ2-1, with D tentatively TRBD1 (6 bases). The CDR3 loop spans 16 amino acids. In germline, CDR1 is DFQATT, CDR2 SNEGSKA (reference sequence). V lost 0 bases to trimming and J lost 0 bases, with 12 bases between them. The CDR3 DNA is TGCAGTGCTAGAGATATAGCGACAGGCTCCTACAATGAGCAGTTCTTC. Protein: CSARDIATGSYNEQFF.

In its sample, this clonotype was seen many times. The genes are TRBV6-1 and TRBJ2-7, with 7 bases identical to TRBD2. Germline V gives CDR1 MNHNS, CDR2 SASEGT. J lost 2 bases, V lost 7 bases, and 8 bases had no gene match. CDR3 length equals 14 residues. CDR3 bases: TGTGCCAGCACCAGCGGGGCCGCGACCTACGAGCAGTACTTC. Amino acids: CASTSGAATYEQYF.

J is TRBJ2-5 and V is TRBV24-1; 8 bases line up with TRBD1. The V segment lost 4 bases and the J segment 2 bases; nucleotides outside the gene matches: 11. Germline CDR1 and CDR2: KGHDR and SFDVKD. The length of the CDR3 is 17 residues. CDR3 in amino acids: CATSEFAGGRGQETQYF. DNA for the CDR3: TGTGCCACCAGTGAATTCGCAGGGGGCAGAGGACAAGAGACCCAGTACTTC.

This clonotype was counted at least ten times. The CDR3 region has the DNA TGTGCCGGATCTAGCCTGACAGGACTTTACACTGAAGCTTTCTTT. Protein sequence: CAGSSLTGLYTEAFF. The chain has TRBV7-9 and TRBJ1-1, with D possibly matching TRBD1 (6 bases). CDR3 length: 15 amino acids. With 11 bases removed from V and 3 bases from J, the gap between germline ends came to 22 bases. CDR1 and CDR2 (germline): SEHNR, FQNEAQ (reference sequence). Looking up the rest from reference TRBV7-9 and TRBJ1-1 gives the full variable domain: DTGVSQNPRHKITKRGQNVTFRCDPISEHNRLYWYRQTLGQGPEFLTYFQNEAQLEKSRLLSDRFSAERPKGSFSTLEIQRTEQGDSAMYLCAGSSLTGLYTEAFFGQGTRLTVV.

Of note for this clonotype: At one end, the junction sequence differs from germline, possibly due to a read error. This chain joins TRBV10-3 and TRBJ2-5; D perhaps matches TRBD1 (7 bases). Germline CDR1 ENHRY, CDR2 SYGVKD. This CDR3 has 16 amino acids. As DNA, the CDR3 is TGTGCCAGCAGTGAAGCTACTGGAGGGGGCCAACAGCCCCAGTACTTC. This sequence encodes CASSEATGGGQQPQYF.